The 29 T cell receptor beta chains reported below all come from one sample, sequenced in a study of T cells of healthy individuals. Using its own MiXCR run on the 5' RACE reads, TCRdb lists one record per CDR3 protein. The data show about 96,000 distinct CDR3 sequences, 17% seen once. These receptors all stem from a human donor in good health.

As concerns this clonotype: Sequence at one end of the junction differs from germline and may be a read error. J is TRBJ2-6 and V is TRBV7-3; D possibly corresponds to TRBD1 (5 bases). This CDR3 has 19 residues. Germline CDR1 SGHTA, CDR2 FQGTGA. This CDR3 is CVSSTDFGRGASGANVLTF. Written as DNA, the CDR3 is TGTGTCAGCTCAACCGACTTTGGTCGTGGGGCCTCTGGGGCCAACGTCCTGACTTTC.

This clonotype was seen just once. The junction differs from germline at one of its ends, possibly a read error. The chain links TRBV4-2 to TRBJ2-1, with D possibly being TRBD1 or TRBD2 (5 bases each). The CDR3 consists of 16 residues. Germline lookup yields CDR1 LGHNA and CDR2 YNFKEQ. The CDR3 region is CASSQEGPREENEQLF. The CDR3 nucleotides are TGTGCCAGCAGCCAAGAGGGACCTAGAGAGGAGAATGAGCAGCTCTTC.

The sample holds many counts of this clonotype. This chain joins TRBV29-1 and TRBJ1-5; D gene ambiguous. Trimming removed 6 bases at V and 0 bases at J, with 9 bases between. The CDR3 spans 13 residues. Germline CDR1 reads SQVTM; CDR2 reads ANQGSEA. CDR3 nucleotide sequence: TGCAGCGTCGGGAGGGATAGCAATCAGCCCCAGCATTTT. Protein product: CSVGRDSNQPQHF.

This clonotype was counted many times. The chain joins TRBV2 to TRBJ1-1; 7 bases match TRBD1. In germline, CDR1 is SNHLY, CDR2 FYNNEI. The CDR3 extends over 15 amino acids. V was pared by 2 bases and J by 3 bases, with 6 bases of the junction left unmatched. This CDR3 is CASSEQGGTYTEAFF. Here the CDR3 DNA reads TGTGCCAGCAGTGAACAGGGGGGTACGTACACTGAAGCTTTCTTT.

This clonotype was picked up many times. The rearrangement uses TRBV29-1 and TRBJ2-5; possibly TRBD1 for D (6 bases). The V gene lost 2 bases and the J gene lost 7 bases, with 14 bases spanning the gap. Germline V gene sequence: CDR1 SQVTM, CDR2 ANQGSEA. The CDR3 loop spans 13 amino acids. In DNA, the CDR3 is TGCAGCGTTGAAAAAGAGGTCAGGGGGACCCAGTACTTC. Translating it yields CSVEKEVRGTQYF.

This clonotype was detected a few times. The chain links TRBV4-2 to TRBJ2-1; D is perhaps TRBD1 (7 bases). The V gene's germline CDR1 is LGHNA and CDR2 YNFKEQ. The CDR3 has 19 residues. With 1 base removed from V and 7 bases from J, the gap between germline ends came to 26 bases. In nucleotides, the CDR3 is TGTGCCAGCAGCCAAGTTCTGGGGGGTGAGGGGGCCGGAGGGAATGAGCAGTTCTTC. This gives the protein CASSQVLGGEGAGGNEQFF.

This clonotype was observed a handful of times. The V call is TRBV30, the J call TRBJ1-4; perhaps TRBD1 as D (5 bases). The V gene's germline CDR1 is GTSNPN and CDR2 SVGIG (reference sequence). This CDR3 is 13 amino acids long. V dropped 3 bases and J dropped 3 bases, with 8 bases sitting between them. The CDR3 DNA reads as TGTGCCTGGAGGACAGATCCTAATGAAAAACTGTTTTTT. Protein: CAWRTDPNEKLFF.

This clonotype turned up a few times. The chain couples TRBV6-5 to TRBJ1-3, with D perhaps matching TRBD1 (6 bases). The CDR3 totals 14 residues. V lost 6 bases and J lost 3, with 12 bases in between. Germline loops: CDR1 MNHEY, CDR2 SVGAGI. For the CDR3, the DNA is TGTGCCAGCAGCCGAACGACAGGTGGAAACACCATATATTTT. Residues: CASSRTTGGNTIYF.

V and J are TRBV5-1 and TRBJ1-2; D gene ambiguous. From germline, CDR1 is SGHRS and CDR2 YFSETQ. The ends were cut back, 0 bases at V and 0 bases at J, with 6 bases in the middle. CDR3 length: 14 residues. The DNA for the CDR3 is TGCGCCAGCAGCTTGGAATCCCCTAACTATGGCTACACCTTC. It yields the protein CASSLESPNYGYTF.

V is TRBV7-8 and J is TRBJ2-1; possible D gene TRBD1, 6 bases. The CDR3 spans 14 residues. The germline V gene encodes CDR1 SGHVS and CDR2 FQNEAQ. The V end was cut by 1 base, the J end by 8 bases, with 12 bases between. The CDR3 region is CASSLGRGNDEQFF. In DNA, the CDR3 is TGTGCCAGCAGCTTAGGCAGGGGTAACGATGAGCAGTTCTTC.

The table lists this clonotype with a few counts. DNA of the CDR3: TGCAGCGTTGAAAGTGGGAGGGACGATACGCAGTATTTT. Translated: CSVESGRDDTQYF. This chain uses TRBV29-1 with TRBJ2-3, with 7 bases aligning to TRBD2. The CDR3 is 13 amino acids. Germline V gene sequence: CDR1 SQVTM, CDR2 ANQGSEA. Trimming removed 2 bases from V and 6 bases from J; junction bases left unmatched: 5.

This clonotype was counted ten times or more. The J gene is TRBJ2-3, the V gene TRBV29-1, with a weak D call TRBD1 (6 bases). This CDR3 is built from 14 residues. The V end was cut by 1 base, the J end by 2 bases, with 10 bases between. In germline, CDR1 is SQVTM, CDR2 ANQGSEA. As DNA, the CDR3 is TGCAGCGTTGAAGGACAGGTGGCCACAGATACGCAGTATTTT. Translation gives CSVEGQVATDTQYF.

J is TRBJ1-1 and V is TRBV20-1; perhaps TRBD1 as D (6 bases). Germline V CDR1 and CDR2: DFQATT, SNEGSKA (reference sequence). The CDR3 has 13 residues. Trimming took 5 bases from V and 4 from J, leaving 14 bases between them. The CDR3 protein is CSALTRGGTEAFF. CDR3 nucleotide sequence: TGCAGTGCTTTGACGAGGGGGGGCACTGAAGCTTTCTTT.

The sample holds a few counts of this clonotype. The chain joins TRBV24-1 to TRBJ2-1; a weak D match, TRBD1 (6 bases). The V gene lost 3 bases and the J gene lost 0 bases, with 11 bases spanning the gap. Germline assignment: CDR1 KGHDR and CDR2 SFDVKD. The CDR3 length is 16 residues. CDR3 DNA: TGTGCCACCAGTGATCTAGACAGGAGCTCCTACAATGAGCAGTTCTTC. Encoded protein: CATSDLDRSSYNEQFF.

This clonotype appeared a few times. The V gene is TRBV5-5, the J gene TRBJ2-3; TRBD1 agrees at 7 bases. V lost 5 bases and J lost 3; bases outside the gene matches: 9. CDR1 and CDR2 from the germline V gene are SGHKS and YYEKEE (reference sequence). CDR3 length: 15 amino acids. CDR3 DNA sequence: TGTGCCAGCAGACCTAAGGGGGCGCGGACAGATACGCAGTATTTT. Amino acids: CASRPKGARTDTQYF. The full variable domain, completed using reference TRBV5-5 and TRBJ2-3, is DAGVTQSPTHLIKTRGQQVTLRCSPISGHKSVSWYQQVLGQGPQFIFQYYEKEERGRGNFPDRFSARQFPNYSSELNVNALLLGDSALYLCASRPKGARTDTQYFGPGTRLTVL.

This clonotype was seen only a few times. V is TRBV12-3 or TRBV12-4 and J is TRBJ1-1; TRBD1 matches 11 bases. The CDR3 is 12 amino acids. J gave up 8 bases and V 6 bases, and 2 bases lay outside the gene matches. The CDR3 bases are TGTGCCAGCAGCCGGGACAGGGGGGAAGCTTTCTTT. Amino acid sequence: CASSRDRGEAFF.

This clonotype was detected only a few times. This sequence joins TRBV5-1 and TRBJ2-7; D remains ambiguous. V dropped 3 bases and J dropped 4 bases, with 11 bases sitting between them. This CDR3 region has 13 residues. Germline V CDR1 and CDR2: SGHRS, YFSETQ. The CDR3: CASSSDHGYEQYF. The CDR3 bases are TGCGCCAGCAGCTCAGATCATGGATACGAGCAGTACTTC.

There are many counts of this clonotype. The CDR3 protein is CASSLTGGLPGNTIYF. The CDR3 DNA is TGTGCCAGCAGCTTAACAGGGGGACTCCCTGGAAACACCATATATTTT. The rearrangement joins TRBV7-2 to TRBJ1-3; 8 nucleotides match TRBD1. Per germline, CDR1 SGHTA and CDR2 FQGNSA. V shed 2 bases, J shed 2 bases, and the junction held 5 bases outside the gene matches. The CDR3 contains 16 residues. The full variable domain, rest sourced from reference TRBV7-2 and TRBJ1-3, is GAGVSQSPSNKVTEKGKDVELRCDPISGHTALYWYRQSLGQGLEFLIYFQGNSAPDKSGLPSDRFSAERTGGSVSTLTIQRTQQEDSAVYLCASSLTGGLPGNTIYFGEGSWLTVV.

This clonotype turned up a few times. The V call is TRBV20-1, the J call TRBJ2-1; 7 positions match TRBD1. Germline V gene data show CDR1 as DFQATT and CDR2 as SNEGSKA (reference sequence). J lost 6 bases, V lost 3 bases, and 2 bases had no gene match. The CDR3 has 12 amino acids. CDR3 nucleotide sequence: TGCAGTGCTAGGACAGGGTTCAATGAGCAGTTCTTC. Protein product: CSARTGFNEQFF.

CDR3 protein: CASSSHGAAIDTQYF. In nucleotides, the CDR3 is TGTGCCAGCAGTTCACACGGGGCTGCGATAGATACGCAGTATTTT. The chain has TRBV7-3 and TRBJ2-3, with D perhaps assigned TRBD1 or TRBD2 (5 bases each). The V gene's germline CDR1 is SGHTA and CDR2 FQGTGA. The CDR3 has 15 amino acids. V gave up 6 bases and J gave up 5 bases, with 18 bases separating them.

The sample holds a few counts of this clonotype. V gene TRBV5-1 combines with J gene TRBJ1-2, with D unresolved. The V and J ends lost 2 bases and 5 bases respectively, with 10 bases between them. The length of the CDR3 is 13 residues. Germline V gene data show CDR1 as SGHRS and CDR2 as YFSETQ. CDR3 loop: CASSFDPRYGYTF. CDR3 sequence (DNA): TGCGCCAGCAGCTTTGATCCGCGATATGGCTACACCTTC. The entire variable domain, with the rest obtained from reference TRBV5-1 and TRBJ1-2, is as follows: KAGVTQTPRYLIKTRGQQVTLSCSPISGHRSVSWYQQTPGQGLQFLFEYFSETQRNKGNFPGRFSGRQFSNSRSEMNVSTLELGDSALYLCASSFDPRYGYTFGSGTRLTVV.

Ten or more counts support this clonotype. This rearrangement joins TRBV7-6 to TRBJ1-4; D remains ambiguous. Germline V gene lookup returns CDR1 SGHVS and CDR2 FNYEAQ. Trimming removed 1 base from V and 4 bases from J, with 7 bases in between. The CDR3 totals 14 residues. The CDR3 here is CASSLVIGNEKLFF. The DNA for the CDR3 is TGTGCCAGCAGCTTAGTAATTGGTAATGAAAAACTGTTTTTT.

This clonotype was counted ten times or more. This chain joins TRBV4-3 and TRBJ2-7; 9 nucleotides align to TRBD2. CDR1 and CDR2 from the germline V gene are LGHNA and YSLEER. V gave up 1 base and J gave up 4 bases; unmatched junction bases: 8. The CDR3 is made up of 16 amino acids. The CDR3 sequence: CASSQAKGTSPYEQYF. In nucleotides, the CDR3 is TGCGCCAGCAGCCAAGCGAAAGGGACTAGCCCATACGAGCAGTACTTC.

The rearrangement joins TRBV27 to TRBJ2-7; 7 nucleotides match TRBD2. CDR1 MNHEY and CDR2 SMNVEV come from the germline V gene (reference sequence). This CDR3 comprises 14 residues. The V and J ends lost 3 bases and 6 bases, in that order; junction bases with no gene match: 8. CDR3 sequence reads: CASSLDLGGVEQYF. The CDR3 DNA reads TGTGCCAGCAGTTTGGACTTGGGGGGGGTCGAGCAGTACTTC.

This clonotype was observed many times. The gene calls are TRBV4-3 and TRBJ2-7; 7 bases agree with TRBD2. CDR1 and CDR2 from the germline V gene are LGHNA and YSLEER. The V segment lost 3 bases and the J segment 0 bases; nucleotides outside the gene matches: 8. CDR3 size: 16 residues. The CDR3 DNA reads TGCGCCAGCAGCCATGGTCTAGCGGATAGCTCCTACGAGCAGTACTTC. It specifies CASSHGLADSSYEQYF.

This clonotype was picked up one time. V and J are TRBV6-2 or TRBV6-3 and TRBJ2-1; D perhaps matches TRBD2 (6 bases). The V end lost 7 bases, the J end lost 10 bases, and 23 bases lay between the germline ends. This CDR3 has 15 amino acids. Germline V CDR1 and CDR2: MNHEY, SVGEGT. The CDR3 loop reads CASTGTPDRFLEQFF. CDR3 coding DNA: TGTGCCAGCACCGGGACTCCCGACCGTTTTTTAGAGCAGTTCTTC.

The chain joins TRBV5-1 to TRBJ1-5; the D is unclear. From germline, CDR1 is SGHRS and CDR2 YFSETQ. CDR3 length: 16 amino acids. Trimming removed 0 bases at V and 2 bases at J, with 12 bases between. The CDR3 sequence: CASSLARAGGNQPQHF. For the CDR3, the DNA is TGCGCCAGCAGCTTGGCTAGGGCAGGAGGCAATCAGCCCCAGCATTTT.

The rearrangement joins TRBV25-1 to TRBJ2-3; 7 nucleotides match TRBD2. This CDR3 is 15 amino acids long. Germline trimming cut 1 base from V and 2 bases from J; bases unmatched to any gene: 3. Germline V CDR1 and CDR2: MGHDK, SYGVNS. CDR3 bases: TGTGCCAGCAGTGAATCCGGGACTACCACAGATACGCAGTATTTT. Its protein is CASSESGTTTDTQYF.

This clonotype was detected many times. V is TRBV20-1 and J is TRBJ2-1; tentatively, D is TRBD2 (6 bases). V was pared by 2 bases and J by 2 bases, with 10 bases between. Germline V gene lookup returns CDR1 DFQATT and CDR2 SNEGSKA (reference sequence). The CDR3 is 14 residues long. For the CDR3, the DNA is TGCAGTGCTAGATGGAGGAGGGCCTACAATGAGCAGTTCTTC. Its translation: CSARWRRAYNEQFF.